This is a list of T cell receptor beta chains from one sample in a study of T-cell reconstitution after alpha-beta-depleted transplantation in children. TCRdb processed the PCR reads anew with MiXCR; each CDR3 protein has one entry. The sample gives about 200,000 distinct CDR3 sequences, about 6.6% of which show up once; 5.5% is in the top ten. This material consisted of PBMCs, taken before TCRalphabeta/CD19-depleted stem cell transplant. Source of these receptors: a boy between 2 and 10 years old with acute lymphoblastic leukemia, due to receive a stem cell transplant. Each CDR3 is given with its conserved first and last residue. Each record gives: J gene, D gene, clone size, V gene, CDR3 protein, CDR3 DNA. A D gene is named only where the DNA matches it firmly. Rows give clone size only sometimes, using once, few, many, or a class for an expanded clone.

TRBJ2-3,.,many,TRBV28,CASSLPGGYTDTQYF,TGTGCCAGCAGTTTACCGGGTGGTTACACAGATACGCAGTATTTT
TRBJ2-3,.,.,TRBV7-8,CASSLVTGVSDTQYF,TGTGCCAGCAGCTTAGTCACGGGTGTTTCAGATACGCAGTATTTT
TRBJ1-2,TRBD1,.,TRBV4-2,CASSQGGQGCTF,TGTGCCAGCAGCCAAGGTGGACAGGGTTGTACCTTC
TRBJ2-7,.,many,TRBV28,CASSLYPGQATNEQYF,TGTGCCAGCAGTTTATATCCGGGACAAGCAACCAACGAGCAGTACTTC
TRBJ1-1,.,.,TRBV12-3/TRBV12-4,CASSLGPSIEAFF,TGTGCCAGCAGTCTTGGGCCGAGCATAGAAGCTTTCTTT
TRBJ2-5,TRBD1,few,TRBV29-1,CSVGGTGVKETQYF,TGCAGCGTTGGCGGGACAGGCGTGAAAGAGACCCAGTACTTC
TRBJ2-2,TRBD2,many,TRBV12-3/TRBV12-4,CASSFSLGGWESGELFF,TGTGCCAGCAGTTTCTCTCTGGGGGGGTGGGAGTCCGGGGAGCTGTTTTTT
TRBJ1-3,.,many,TRBV6-5,CASSYSRQPGNTIYF,TGTGCCAGCAGTTACTCGAGGCAGCCAGGAAACACCATATATTTT
TRBJ1-1,TRBD1,medium-sized,TRBV12-3/TRBV12-4,CASSPRDRMNTEAFF,TGTGCCAGCAGTCCCCGGGACAGAATGAACACTGAAGCTTTCTTT
TRBJ2-7,.,many,TRBV3-1,CASSQELHEQYF,TGTGCCAGCAGCCAAGAGTTACACGAGCAGTACTTC
TRBJ2-1,TRBD2,many,TRBV28,CASSTPSGAFYEQFF,TGTGCCAGCAGCACCCCTAGCGGGGCTTTTTATGAGCAGTTCTTC
TRBJ2-3,TRBD2,few,TRBV7-2,CASSFQGGGTDTQYF,TGTGCCAGCAGCTTCCAGGGAGGGGGCACAGATACGCAGTATTTT
TRBJ2-4,TRBD2,.,TRBV28,CASSVLAILAKNIQYF,TGTGCCAGCAGTGTACTAGCGATATTAGCCAAAAACATTCAGTACTTC
TRBJ2-1,.,many,TRBV15,CATSSGTRPGNEQFF,TGTGCCACCAGCAGTGGGACAAGGCCCGGGAATGAGCAGTTCTTC
TRBJ2-3,TRBD2,.,TRBV7-2,CASSLQGLAGVVDTQYF,TGTGCCAGCAGCTTACAAGGACTAGCGGGAGTTGTAGATACGCAGTATTTT
TRBJ2-7,TRBD1,many,TRBV29-1,CSVVGTATYEQYF,TGCAGCGTTGTCGGGACAGCCACCTACGAGCAGTACTTC
TRBJ2-7,TRBD1,.,TRBV27,CASSKRDRATYEQYF,TGTGCCAGCAGTAAGCGGGACAGGGCAACCTACGAGCAGTACTTC
TRBJ1-3,.,few,TRBV7-2,CASSLLGGSGNTIYF,TGTGCCAGCAGCCTTCTCGGTGGCTCTGGAAACACCATATATTTT
TRBJ2-7,.,many,TRBV28,CASTRDGSSYEQYF,TGTGCCAGCACCCGGGACGGAAGCTCCTACGAGCAGTACTTC
TRBJ1-1,TRBD1,.,TRBV20-1,CSARRTGRDTEAFF,TGCAGTGCTCGAAGGACAGGGAGGGACACTGAAGCTTTCTTT
TRBJ2-5,TRBD2,few,TRBV5-5,CASSAGGSGRGETQYF,TGTGCCAGCTCCGCGGGGGGTAGCGGGAGAGGGGAGACCCAGTACTTC
TRBJ1-4,.,many,TRBV4-3,CASSQDERQGWEKLFF,TGCGCCAGCAGCCAAGATGAACGTCAGGGATGGGAAAAACTGTTTTTT
TRBJ2-2,TRBD1,many,TRBV28,CASSLGQYTGELFF,TGTGCCAGCAGTCTGGGACAGTACACCGGGGAGCTGTTTTTT
TRBJ2-2,.,.,TRBV11-2,CASSPRIQGRYTNTGELFF,TGTGCCAGCAGCCCGCGTATACAAGGGCGATACACGAACACCGGGGAGCTGTTTTTT
TRBJ1-5,TRBD1,.,TRBV7-2,CASSRDRGGDQPQHF,TGTGCCAGCAGCCGAGACAGGGGAGGGGATCAGCCCCAGCATTTT
TRBJ1-1,TRBD1,few,TRBV7-2,CASSADRGWTEAFF,TGTGCCAGCAGCGCCGACAGGGGGTGGACTGAAGCTTTCTTT
TRBJ1-1,.,many,TRBV27,CASNRLGETTEAFF,TGTGCCAGCAACCGATTAGGGGAGACCACTGAAGCTTTCTTT
TRBJ2-3,TRBD1,few,TRBV20-1,CSARVGGRDTDTQYF,TGCAGTGCTAGAGTAGGGGGCCGGGACACAGATACGCAGTATTTT
TRBJ2-5,.,many,TRBV11-2,CASSLDPSSETQYF,TGTGCCAGCAGCTTAGATCCGTCATCAGAGACCCAGTACTTC
TRBJ2-3,TRBD2,many,TRBV11-2,CASSPIPGTSGSMVTDTQYF,TGTGCCAGCAGCCCAATCCCCGGGACTAGCGGGAGTATGGTAACAGATACGCAGTATTTT
TRBJ2-1,.,many,TRBV5-1,CASSLKVSSYNEQFF,TGCGCCAGCAGCTTGAAGGTTAGCTCCTACAATGAGCAGTTCTTC
TRBJ2-7,.,few,TRBV21-1,CASSKRLTTANYEQYF,TGTGCCAGCAGCAAACGCCTAACGACGGCGAACTACGAGCAGTACTTC
TRBJ2-3,.,many,TRBV4-2,CASSQEGLEFTDTQYF,TGTGCCAGCAGCCAAGAAGGGCTAGAGTTCACAGATACGCAGTATTTT
TRBJ2-4,.,many,TRBV24-1,CATSDRRDAENIQYF,TGTGCCACCAGTGACCGACGGGACGCAGAAAACATTCAGTACTTC
TRBJ2-3,TRBD2,few,TRBV5-1,CASSLELRGGPTDTQYF,TGCGCCAGCAGCTTGGAGCTCCGCGGGGGGCCCACAGATACGCAGTATTTT
TRBJ2-7,.,many,TRBV5-1,CASSLAGYDLGQYF,TGCGCCAGCAGCTTGGCCGGGTACGACCTAGGGCAGTACTTC
TRBJ1-6,.,.,TRBV20-1,CSASAGQDSPLHF,TGCAGTGCTAGCGCTGGTCAGGACTCACCCCTCCACTTT
TRBJ1-1,.,many,TRBV5-6,CASQGRGLVAFF,TGTGCCAGCCAAGGTCGAGGGTTGGTAGCTTTCTTT
TRBJ2-5,TRBD1,few,TRBV29-1,CSVEEMAGQGVLETQYF,TGCAGCGTTGAAGAAATGGCGGGACAGGGGGTTTTAGAGACCCAGTACTTC
TRBJ2-1,.,many,TRBV6-2/TRBV6-3,CATYFPPSEFF,TGTGCCACCTATTTTCCTCCGAGTGAGTTCTTC
TRBJ2-7,TRBD1,.,TRBV27,CASSLGQGRGYEQYF,TGTGCCAGCAGTCTTGGACAGGGAAGGGGGTACGAGCAGTACTTC
TRBJ2-7,.,few,TRBV20-1,CSARKHLLAESSYEQYF,TGCAGTGCTAGAAAGCACCTCTTGGCGGAGAGCTCCTACGAGCAGTACTTC
TRBJ2-3,.,many,TRBV7-2,CASSWTYTDTQYF,TGTGCCAGCAGCTGGACTTACACAGATACGCAGTATTTT
TRBJ2-7,TRBD2,many,TRBV28,CASSQASGAYEQYF,TGTGCCAGCAGTCAGGCTAGCGGGGCCTACGAGCAGTACTTC
TRBJ1-1,.,.,TRBV27,CASSFRAGNTEAFF,TGTGCCAGCAGTTTCAGGGCAGGGAACACTGAAGCTTTCTTT
TRBJ2-1,TRBD2,many,TRBV28,CASSSTTSGDLNEQFF,TGTGCCAGCAGTTCCACGACTAGCGGGGATTTAAATGAGCAGTTCTTC
TRBJ1-5,TRBD1,few,TRBV15,CATSRDTGTGQPQHF,TGTGCCACCAGCAGAGATACAGGGACAGGGCAGCCCCAGCATTTT
TRBJ2-3,.,.,TRBV7-9,CASSLGTSSADTQYF,TGTGCCAGCAGCTTAGGGACATCTTCGGCAGATACGCAGTATTTT
TRBJ2-1,TRBD1,few,TRBV25-1,CASSDRDRVRNEQFF,TGTGCCAGCAGTGACCGGGACAGGGTCCGCAATGAGCAGTTCTTC
TRBJ1-2,TRBD1,many,TRBV20-1,CSAMGDSYGYTF,TGCAGTGCTATGGGGGACAGCTATGGCTACACCTTC
TRBJ2-2,.,many,TRBV5-5,CASSRREGVLPGELFF,TGTGCCAGCAGCCGAAGAGAGGGTGTCCTCCCCGGGGAGCTGTTTTTT
TRBJ2-1,TRBD2,many,TRBV20-1,CSAFPGLAELREQFF,TGCAGTGCTTTCCCGGGACTAGCGGAGCTAAGGGAGCAGTTCTTC
TRBJ2-5,TRBD1,.,TRBV5-1,CASSRDSEETQYF,TGCGCCAGCAGCCGGGACAGCGAAGAGACCCAGTACTTC
TRBJ2-7,.,.,TRBV5-5,CASSLSGSYSGEQYF,TGTGCCAGCAGCTTATCGGGATCCTACTCCGGAGAGCAGTACTTC
TRBJ2-1,.,.,TRBV13,CASSLNLGNEQFF,TGTGCCAGCAGCTTAAATTTAGGGAATGAGCAGTTCTTC